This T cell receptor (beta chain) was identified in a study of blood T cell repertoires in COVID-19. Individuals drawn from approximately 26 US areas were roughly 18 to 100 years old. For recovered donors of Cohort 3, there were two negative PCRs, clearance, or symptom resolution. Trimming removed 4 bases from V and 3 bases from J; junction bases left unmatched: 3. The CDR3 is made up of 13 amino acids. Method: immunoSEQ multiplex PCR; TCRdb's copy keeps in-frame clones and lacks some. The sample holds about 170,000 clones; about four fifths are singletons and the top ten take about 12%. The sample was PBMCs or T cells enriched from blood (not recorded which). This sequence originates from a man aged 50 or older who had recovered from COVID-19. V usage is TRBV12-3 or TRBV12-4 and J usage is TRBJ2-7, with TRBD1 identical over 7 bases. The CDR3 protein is CASSSGQIYEQYF. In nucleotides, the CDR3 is TGTGCCAGCAGTTCGGGACAGATCTACGAGCAGTACTTC.